A selection of T cell receptor beta chains follows, all from one sample in a study of neurological immune-mediated disorders. MiXCR was run by TCRdb on the 5' RACE reads, yielding one entry per CDR3 protein. Altogether about 66,000 distinct CDR3 sequences are present, less than 5.5% being singletons, with the ten largest covering 6.5% to 7.5%. Material: PBMCs. These receptors all stem from a man aged 30 to 39 with multiple sclerosis. Each CDR3 is given with its conserved first and last residue. A D gene is named only where the DNA matches it firmly. Not every row has a clone size; where given, it reads once, few, many or a size class.

d_call j_call v_call clone_size cdr3_nt cdr3_aa
- TRBJ1-2 TRBV18 many TGTGCCAGCTCACCATCGGCAGGTTCAGGACCCTACTATGGCTACACCTTC CASSPSAGSGPYYGYTF
- TRBJ1-2 TRBV12-3/TRBV12-4 many TGTGCCAGCAGTTTAAAGGCAGGGACCTCGAGCCTCTACTTC CASSLKAGTSSLYF
- TRBJ2-5 TRBV24-1 once TGTGCCACCAGTGAGGCAGAGGAGAGGACCCAGTACTTC CATSEAEERTQYF
- TRBJ1-2 TRBV20-1 many TGCAGTGCTAGAAGGGCCGGCTATGGCTACACCTTC CSARRAGYGYTF
- TRBJ1-1 TRBV12-3/TRBV12-4 many TGTGCCAGCAGTTTATCCTCCGCCGGCACAGAAGCTTTCTTT CASSLSSAGTEAFF
- TRBJ1-1 TRBV7-9 many TGTGCCAGCAGCTTAGATCGACCGGAGGCTTTCTTT CASSLDRPEAFF
- TRBJ2-5 TRBV12-3/TRBV12-4 many TGTGCCAGCTCGGCAGGGTCATGGGGGACCCAGTACTTC CASSAGSWGTQYF
TRBD2 TRBJ2-7 TRBV20-1 few TGCAGTGCTAGAGACGCCCTTAAACCTTGGGCGGGGAGCGGGGGGCATACCTACGAGCAGTACTTC CSARDALKPWAGSGGHTYEQYF
TRBD2 TRBJ2-1 TRBV29-1 many TGCAGCCTCAAACCGTGGACTAGCGGGGATAGTGAGCAGTTCTTC CSLKPWTSGDSEQFF
TRBD1 TRBJ1-2 TRBV20-1 many TGCAGTGCTAGGGTGGGACAGGGGTTTTGGGGCTACACCTTC CSARVGQGFWGYTF
- TRBJ1-1 TRBV5-1 medium-sized TGCGCCAGCAGCTTGGCCATAGGCGGCCAAGGAGCTTTCTTT CASSLAIGGQGAFF
- TRBJ1-6 TRBV2 many TGTGCCAGCAGCGCTGACAGTTACGCTAATTCACCCCTCAACTTT CASSADSYANSPLNF
- TRBJ1-1 TRBV3-1 - TGTGCCAGCAGCCATGAATTTCAGAACACTGAAGCTTTCTTT CASSHEFQNTEAFF
TRBD2 TRBJ2-4 TRBV9 many TGTGCCAGCAGCGTAGGGGCTAGCGGGGGTGGAGGAAACATTCAGTACTTC CASSVGASGGGGNIQYF
- TRBJ1-4 TRBV7-7 - TGTGCCAGCAGCCTGGGACATAATGAAAAACTGTTTTTT CASSLGHNEKLFF
- TRBJ2-3 TRBV12-3/TRBV12-4 few TGTGCCAGCAGCTTCCGACAGGTACCAGATACGCAGTATTTT CASSFRQVPDTQYF
TRBD2 TRBJ2-3 TRBV7-3 many TGTGCCAGCAGCTTATTAGCGGGGGGGCAGGATACGCAGTATTTT CASSLLAGGQDTQYF
- TRBJ1-1 TRBV4-2 many TGTGCCAGCAGCCACCGAGGTCAGGGTTCTGAAGCTTTCTTT CASSHRGQGSEAFF
TRBD1 TRBJ2-3 TRBV5-1 few TGCGCCAGCAGCCTGAGCCTGACAGGGTTTAGCACAGATACGCAGTATTTT CASSLSLTGFSTDTQYF
- TRBJ2-1 TRBV5-1 few TGCGCCAGCAGCTTGGGTCATGACGAGCAGTTCTTC CASSLGHDEQFF
- TRBJ2-5 TRBV5-6 many TGTGCCAGCAGCTTGCAAGTGCAAGAGACCCAGTACTTC CASSLQVQETQYF
TRBD1 TRBJ1-2 TRBV5-1 many TGCGCCAGCAGTTTGGACAGGGCTAACTATGGCTACACCTTC CASSLDRANYGYTF
- TRBJ2-1 TRBV5-5 many TGTGCCAGCAGCTTCGACAGCTACAATGAGCAGTTCTTC CASSFDSYNEQFF
TRBD2 TRBJ2-7 TRBV4-1 many TGCGCCAGCAGCCATCACAGCGGACTAGGTTTGAGCGAGCAGTACTTC CASSHHSGLGLSEQYF
- TRBJ2-6 TRBV5-1 - TGCGCCAGCAGCTTGGAGGCCACGACCTCTGGGGCCAACGTCCTGACTTTC CASSLEATTSGANVLTF
- TRBJ1-5 TRBV7-9 many TGTGCCAGCAGTTTACGTAGGGATCAGCCCCAGCATTTT CASSLRRDQPQHF
TRBD1 TRBJ1-2 TRBV24-1 - TGTGCCACCAGTGATTTCCGAGGGACAGCCACATTC CATSDFRGTATF
- TRBJ2-6 TRBV10-3 many TGTGCCATCAGTGAGTCGGTAGGCCTGAGCTCTGGGGCCAACGTCCTGACTTTC CAISESVGLSSGANVLTF
TRBD1 TRBJ1-6 TRBV6-5 many TGTGCCAGCAGTTACTCTACAGGGGCAAATTCACCCCTCCACTTT CASSYSTGANSPLHF
TRBD1 TRBJ1-6 TRBV7-6 - TGTGCCAGCAGCTTAGACAGGGGTTCACCCCTCAACTTT CASSLDRGSPLNF
- TRBJ2-4 TRBV7-6 few TGTGCCAGCACCCTAGCCGGAGGGGCCAAAAACATTCAGTACTTC CASTLAGGAKNIQYF
- TRBJ1-1 TRBV5-1 - TGCGCCAGCAGCTCCTCCAGGGGGAACACTGAAGCTTTCTTT CASSSSRGNTEAFF